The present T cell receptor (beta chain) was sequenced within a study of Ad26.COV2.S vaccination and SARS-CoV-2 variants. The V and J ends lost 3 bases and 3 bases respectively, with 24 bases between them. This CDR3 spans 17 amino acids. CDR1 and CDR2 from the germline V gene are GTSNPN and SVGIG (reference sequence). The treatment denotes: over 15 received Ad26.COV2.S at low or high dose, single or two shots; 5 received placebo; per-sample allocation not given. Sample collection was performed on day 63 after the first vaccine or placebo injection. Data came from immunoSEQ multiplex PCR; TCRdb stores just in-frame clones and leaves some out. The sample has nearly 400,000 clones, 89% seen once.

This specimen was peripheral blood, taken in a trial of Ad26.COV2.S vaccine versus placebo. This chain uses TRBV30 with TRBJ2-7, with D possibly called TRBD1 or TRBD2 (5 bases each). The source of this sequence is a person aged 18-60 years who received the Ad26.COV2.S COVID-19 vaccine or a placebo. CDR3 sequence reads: CAWSPPLSRDPGYEQYF. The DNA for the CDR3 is TGTGCCTGGAGCCCCCCCCTATCCCGGGACCCAGGCTACGAGCAGTACTTC.